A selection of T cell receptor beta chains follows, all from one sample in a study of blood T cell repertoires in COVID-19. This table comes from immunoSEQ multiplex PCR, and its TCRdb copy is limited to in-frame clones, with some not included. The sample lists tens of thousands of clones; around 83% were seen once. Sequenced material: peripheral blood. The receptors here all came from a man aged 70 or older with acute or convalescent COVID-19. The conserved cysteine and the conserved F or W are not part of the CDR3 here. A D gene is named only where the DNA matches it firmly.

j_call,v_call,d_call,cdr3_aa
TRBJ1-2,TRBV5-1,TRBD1,ASSLGDRGYGYT
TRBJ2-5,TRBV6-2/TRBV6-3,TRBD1,ASSAQGGATQY
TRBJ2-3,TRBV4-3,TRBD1,ASSSLKGAVTDTQY
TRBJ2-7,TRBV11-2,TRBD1,ASSLTGTGGGLGQY
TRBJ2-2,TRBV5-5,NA,ASSPLQKASTGELF
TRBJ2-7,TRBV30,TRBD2,AWRILASSYEQY
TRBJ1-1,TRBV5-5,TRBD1,ASSLVAGGRAF
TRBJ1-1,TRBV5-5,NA,ASSFLSYTEAF
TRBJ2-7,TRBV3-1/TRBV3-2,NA,ASSHEGWDSYEQY
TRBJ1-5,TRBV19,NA,ASSRTYGATSQPQH
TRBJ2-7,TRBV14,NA,ASSQDGPRTRYEQY
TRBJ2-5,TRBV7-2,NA,ASSPTQRLRETQY
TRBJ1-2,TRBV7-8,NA,ASSGGESYGYT
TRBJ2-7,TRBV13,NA,ASSLPPGEQY
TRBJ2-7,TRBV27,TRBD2,ASSWTSGSYEQY
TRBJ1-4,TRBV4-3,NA,ASSQQAGSEKLF
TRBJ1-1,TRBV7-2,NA,ASSLESGGDTEAF
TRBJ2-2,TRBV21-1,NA,ASSKDPAGLLEHRGAV
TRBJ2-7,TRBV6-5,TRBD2,ASTGASGIYEQY
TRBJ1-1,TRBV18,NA,ASSPRRDTEAF
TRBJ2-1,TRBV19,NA,ASSMGDYSEQF
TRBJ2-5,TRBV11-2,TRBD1,ASSPGTDRSQY
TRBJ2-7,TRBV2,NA,ASSDGGIHEQY
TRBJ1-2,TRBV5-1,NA,ASTRTDLGVNYGYT
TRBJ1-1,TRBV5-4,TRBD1,ASSWGTGVATEAF
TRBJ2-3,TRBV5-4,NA,ASSLVTGWGTDTQY
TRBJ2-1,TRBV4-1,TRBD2,ASSSSPTSGGNEQF
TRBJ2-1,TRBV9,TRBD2,ASSVSSGVAQF
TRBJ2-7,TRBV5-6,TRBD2,ASSFGLAVSSYEQY
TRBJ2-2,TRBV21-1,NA,ASSKGARGTGELF
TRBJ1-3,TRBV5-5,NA,ASSLDRGNTIY
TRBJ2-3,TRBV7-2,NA,ASSADSTTDTQY
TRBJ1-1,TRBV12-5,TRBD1,ASGLGGTVNTEAF
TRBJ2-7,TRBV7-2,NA,ASNTPDGETYEQY
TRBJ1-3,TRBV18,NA,ASSPYDGSGNTIY
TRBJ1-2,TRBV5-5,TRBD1,ASNLGTAGNYGYT
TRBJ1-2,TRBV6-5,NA,ASSQGYYGYT
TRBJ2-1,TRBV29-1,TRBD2,SVELAGGRSNEQF
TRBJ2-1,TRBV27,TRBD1,ASSPTLQGAVYNEQF
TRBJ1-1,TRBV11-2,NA,ASSLVGGGSTEAF
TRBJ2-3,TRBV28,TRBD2,ASSLRSGITDTQY
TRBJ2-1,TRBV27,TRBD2,ASRRTSGGPDSYNEQF
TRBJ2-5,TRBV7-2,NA,ASSLSGRETQY
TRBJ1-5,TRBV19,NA,ASTPPEGPQH
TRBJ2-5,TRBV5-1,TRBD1,ASSTRTGGFETQY
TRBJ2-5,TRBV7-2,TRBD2,ASSPGRGFQETQY
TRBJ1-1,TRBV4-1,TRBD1,ASSQQGAGNTEAF
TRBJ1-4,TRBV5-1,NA,ASSFSRGTNEKLF
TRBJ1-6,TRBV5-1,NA,ASSPTGSSYNSPLH
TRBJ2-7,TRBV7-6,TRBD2,ASSQDASGTGEQY
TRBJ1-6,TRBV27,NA,AILLVRGENSPLH
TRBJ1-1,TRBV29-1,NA,SVGENTEAF
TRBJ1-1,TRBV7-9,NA,ASSPGFSLGGTEAF
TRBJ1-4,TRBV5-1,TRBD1,ASSIGTAQNEKLF
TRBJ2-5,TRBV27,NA,ASALRGVGSGLLLETQY